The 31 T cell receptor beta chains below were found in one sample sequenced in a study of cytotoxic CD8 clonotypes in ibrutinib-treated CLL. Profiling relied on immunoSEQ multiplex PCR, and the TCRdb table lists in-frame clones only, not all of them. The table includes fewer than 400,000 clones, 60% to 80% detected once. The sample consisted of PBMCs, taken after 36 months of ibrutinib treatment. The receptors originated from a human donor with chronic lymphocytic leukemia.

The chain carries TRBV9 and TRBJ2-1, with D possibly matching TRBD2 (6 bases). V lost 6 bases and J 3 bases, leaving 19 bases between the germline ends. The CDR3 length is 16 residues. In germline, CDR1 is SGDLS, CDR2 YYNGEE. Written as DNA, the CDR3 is TGTGCCAGCAATAAAGAGGGCGGGGTCGGCTACAATGAGCAGTTCTTC. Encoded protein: CASNKEGGVGYNEQFF.

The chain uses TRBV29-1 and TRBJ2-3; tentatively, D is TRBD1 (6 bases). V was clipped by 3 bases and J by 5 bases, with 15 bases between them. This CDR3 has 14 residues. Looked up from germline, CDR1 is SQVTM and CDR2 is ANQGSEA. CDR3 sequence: CSVEGAPVVDTQYF. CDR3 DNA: TGCAGCGTTGAGGGGGCCCCAGTGGTAGATACGCAGTATTTT.

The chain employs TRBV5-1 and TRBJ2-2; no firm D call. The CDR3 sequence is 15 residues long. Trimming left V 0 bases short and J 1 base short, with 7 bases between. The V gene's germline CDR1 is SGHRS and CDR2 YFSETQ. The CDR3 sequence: CASSLEWGNTGELFF. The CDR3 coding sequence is TGCGCCAGCAGCTTGGAGTGGGGGAACACCGGGGAGCTGTTTTTT.

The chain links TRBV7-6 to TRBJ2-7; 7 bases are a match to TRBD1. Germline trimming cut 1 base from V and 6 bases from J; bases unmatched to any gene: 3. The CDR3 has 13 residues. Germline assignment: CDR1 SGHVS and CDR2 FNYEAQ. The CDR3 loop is CASSLETGFEQYF. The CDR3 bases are TGTGCCAGCAGCTTAGAGACAGGGTTCGAGCAGTACTTC.

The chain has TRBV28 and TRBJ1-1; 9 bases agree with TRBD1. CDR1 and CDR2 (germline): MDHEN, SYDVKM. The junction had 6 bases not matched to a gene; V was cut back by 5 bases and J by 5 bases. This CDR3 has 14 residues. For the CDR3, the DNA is TGTGCCAGCAGTGTACAGGGGGCAGGTACTGAAGCTTTCTTT. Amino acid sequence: CASSVQGAGTEAFF.

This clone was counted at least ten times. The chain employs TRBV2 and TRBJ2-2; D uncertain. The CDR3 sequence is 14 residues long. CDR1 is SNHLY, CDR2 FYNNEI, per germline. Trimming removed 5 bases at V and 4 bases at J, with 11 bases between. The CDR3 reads CASSTVRTTGELFF. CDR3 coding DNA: TGTGCCAGCAGTACAGTAAGGACCACCGGGGAGCTGTTTTTT. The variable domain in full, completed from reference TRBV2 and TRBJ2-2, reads EPEVTQTPSHQVTQMGQEVILRCVPISNHLYFYWYRQILGQKVEFLVSFYNNEISEKSEIFDDQFSVERPDGSNFTLKIRSTKLEDSAMYFCASSTVRTTGELFFGEGSRLTVL.

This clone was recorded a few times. This chain's CDR3 is CASSQARSLGGLGEQYF. Written as DNA, the CDR3 is TGCGCCAGCAGCCAAGCTAGGAGTCTCGGGGGCTTGGGCGAGCAGTACTTC. The rearrangement joins TRBV4-1 to TRBJ2-7, with D perhaps assigned TRBD1 or TRBD2 (6 bases each). Germline CDR1 MGHRA, CDR2 YSYEKL. V dropped 1 base and J dropped 6 bases, with 22 bases sitting between them. This CDR3 has 17 amino acids.

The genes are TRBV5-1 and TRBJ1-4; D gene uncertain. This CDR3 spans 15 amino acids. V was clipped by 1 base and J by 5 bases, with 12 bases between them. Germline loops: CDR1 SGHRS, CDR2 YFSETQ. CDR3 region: CASSLMGKINEKLFF. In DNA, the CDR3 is TGCGCCAGCAGCTTGATGGGGAAGATAAATGAAAAACTGTTTTTT.

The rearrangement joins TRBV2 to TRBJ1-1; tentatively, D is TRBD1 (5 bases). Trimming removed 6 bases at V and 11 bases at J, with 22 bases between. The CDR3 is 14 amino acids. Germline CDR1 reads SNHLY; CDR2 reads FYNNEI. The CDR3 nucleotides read TGTGCCAGCAGGGGGACCGCTGGTCGTCTGAGGGCTTTCTTT. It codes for CASRGTAGRLRAFF.

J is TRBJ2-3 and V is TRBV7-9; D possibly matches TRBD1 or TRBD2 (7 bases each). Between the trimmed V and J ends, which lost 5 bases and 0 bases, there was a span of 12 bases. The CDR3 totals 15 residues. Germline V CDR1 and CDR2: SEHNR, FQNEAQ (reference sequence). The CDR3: CASSPGGVSTDTQYF. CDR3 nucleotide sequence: TGTGCCAGCAGCCCAGGGGGGGTCAGCACAGATACGCAGTATTTT.

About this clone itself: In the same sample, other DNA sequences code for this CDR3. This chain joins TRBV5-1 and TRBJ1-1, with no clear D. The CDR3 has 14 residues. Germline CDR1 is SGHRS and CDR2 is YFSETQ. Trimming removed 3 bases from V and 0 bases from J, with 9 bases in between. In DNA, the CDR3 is TGCGCCAGCAGCTCAAGAGGGATGAACACTGAAGCTTTCTTT. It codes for CASSSRGMNTEAFF. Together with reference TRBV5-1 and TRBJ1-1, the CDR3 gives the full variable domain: KAGVTQTPRYLIKTRGQQVTLSCSPISGHRSVSWYQQTPGQGLQFLFEYFSETQRNKGNFPGRFSGRQFSNSRSEMNVSTLELGDSALYLCASSSRGMNTEAFFGQGTRLTVV.

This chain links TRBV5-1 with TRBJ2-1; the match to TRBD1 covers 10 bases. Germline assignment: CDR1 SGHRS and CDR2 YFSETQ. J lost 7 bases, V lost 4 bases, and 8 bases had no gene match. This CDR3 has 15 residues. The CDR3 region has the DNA TGCGCCAGCAGCACCATCCCGGGACAGGGGAATGAGCAGTTCTTC. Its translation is CASSTIPGQGNEQFF. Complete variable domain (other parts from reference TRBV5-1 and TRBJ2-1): KAGVTQTPRYLIKTRGQQVTLSCSPISGHRSVSWYQQTPGQGLQFLFEYFSETQRNKGNFPGRFSGRQFSNSRSEMNVSTLELGDSALYLCASSTIPGQGNEQFFGPGTRLTVL.

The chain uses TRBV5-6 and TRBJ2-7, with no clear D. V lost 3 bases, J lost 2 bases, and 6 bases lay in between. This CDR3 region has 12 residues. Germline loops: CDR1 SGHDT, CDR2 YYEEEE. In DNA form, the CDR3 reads TGTGCCAGCAGCTCGGCGGCCTACGAGCAGTACTTC. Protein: CASSSAAYEQYF.

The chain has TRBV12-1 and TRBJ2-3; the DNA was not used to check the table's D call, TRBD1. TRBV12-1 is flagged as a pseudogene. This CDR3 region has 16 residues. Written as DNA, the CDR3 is TGTGCCAGCAGCCTGCGGGACAGGGTGAGCACAGATACGCAGTATTTT. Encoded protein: CASSLRDRVSTDTQYF.

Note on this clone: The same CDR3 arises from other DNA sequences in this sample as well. The CDR3 region has the DNA TGTGCCAGCAGCTTAGTGGATTCCACAGATACGCAGTATTTT. This gives the protein CASSLVDSTDTQYF. J is TRBJ2-3 and V is TRBV7-9; no reliable D call. V lost 1 base, J lost 2 bases, and 7 bases lay in between. The germline V gene has CDR1 SEHNR and CDR2 FQNEAQ (reference sequence). The CDR3 totals 14 residues.

CDR3 DNA sequence: TGTGCCACCAGAGGGGGCCGTAACGGTGCACAGTTCTTC. Its translation is CATRGGRNGAQFF. This chain links TRBV2 with TRBJ2-1; TRBD1 aligns across 7 bases. V was pared by 10 bases and J by 13 bases, with 16 bases of the junction left unmatched. The CDR3 has 13 amino acids. Germline V gives CDR1 SNHLY, CDR2 FYNNEI. Complete variable domain (other parts from reference TRBV2 and TRBJ2-1): EPEVTQTPSHQVTQMGQEVILRCVPISNHLYFYWYRQILGQKVEFLVSFYNNEISEKSEIFDDQFSVERPDGSNFTLKIRSTKLEDSAMYFCATRGGRNGAQFFGPGTRLTVL.

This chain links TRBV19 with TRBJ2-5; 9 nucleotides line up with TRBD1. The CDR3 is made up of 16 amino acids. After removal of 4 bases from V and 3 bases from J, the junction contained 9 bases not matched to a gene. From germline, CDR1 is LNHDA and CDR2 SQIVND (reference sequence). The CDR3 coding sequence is TGTGCCAGTAGTACCCAGGACAGGGGCGAAGAAGAGACCCAGTACTTC. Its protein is CASSTQDRGEEETQYF.

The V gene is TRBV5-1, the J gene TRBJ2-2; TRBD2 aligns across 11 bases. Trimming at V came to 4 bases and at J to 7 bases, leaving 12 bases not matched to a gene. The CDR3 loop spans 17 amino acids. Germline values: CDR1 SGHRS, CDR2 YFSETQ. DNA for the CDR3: TGCGCCAGCAGCCCGGTCACTAGCGGGAGTACAATCGGGGAGCTGTTTTTT. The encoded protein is CASSPVTSGSTIGELFF.

CDR3 DNA sequence: TGTGCCAGCAGTTTAGCGGCCCCCGGACTAGCGGGAGGTGGGCAGTACTTC. As protein: CASSLAAPGLAGGGQYF. The chain combines TRBV28 with TRBJ2-7, with TRBD2 matching over 14 bases. This CDR3 is 17 amino acids long. V was pared by 2 bases and J by 9 bases, with 12 bases of the junction left unmatched. Germline V lookup: CDR1 MDHEN, CDR2 SYDVKM.

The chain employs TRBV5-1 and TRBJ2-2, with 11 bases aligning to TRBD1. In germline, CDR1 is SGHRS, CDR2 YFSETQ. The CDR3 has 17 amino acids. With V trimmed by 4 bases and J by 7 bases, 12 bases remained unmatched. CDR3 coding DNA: TGCGCCAGCAGCCTGGTCCCAAGGACAGGGGGCTTCGGGGAGCTGTTTTTT. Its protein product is CASSLVPRTGGFGELFF.

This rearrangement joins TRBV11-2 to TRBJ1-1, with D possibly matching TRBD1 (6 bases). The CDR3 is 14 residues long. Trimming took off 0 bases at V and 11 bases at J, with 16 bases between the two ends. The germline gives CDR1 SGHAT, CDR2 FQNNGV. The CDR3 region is CASSLDLQGSWAFF. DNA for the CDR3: TGTGCCAGCAGCTTAGATCTGCAGGGGAGTTGGGCTTTCTTT. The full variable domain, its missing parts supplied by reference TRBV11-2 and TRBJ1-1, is EAGVAQSPRYKIIEKRQSVAFWCNPISGHATLYWYQQILGQGPKLLIQFQNNGVVDDSQLPKDRFSAERLKGVDSTLKIQPAKLEDSAVYLCASSLDLQGSWAFFGQGTRLTVV.

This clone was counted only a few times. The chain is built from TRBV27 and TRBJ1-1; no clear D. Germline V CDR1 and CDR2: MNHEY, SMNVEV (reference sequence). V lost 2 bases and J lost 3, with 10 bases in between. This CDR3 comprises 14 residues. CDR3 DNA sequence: TGTGCCAGCAGTTTAACCGAGAGTCACACTGAAGCTTTCTTT. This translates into CASSLTESHTEAFF.

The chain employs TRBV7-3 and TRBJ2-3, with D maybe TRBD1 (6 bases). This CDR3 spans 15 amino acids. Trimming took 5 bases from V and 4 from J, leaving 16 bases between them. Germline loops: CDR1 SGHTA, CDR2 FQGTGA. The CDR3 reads CASSPQGRVSDTQYF. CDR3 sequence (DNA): TGTGCCAGCAGCCCCCAGGGGAGAGTGTCAGATACGCAGTATTTT.

CDR3 coding DNA: TGTGCCAGTAAACAAAGAAACAAACAAGAGACCCAGTACTTC. It is translated as CASKQRNKQETQYF. The V and J genes are TRBV2 and TRBJ2-5; D is unclear. The germline gives CDR1 SNHLY, CDR2 FYNNEI. Trimming pared 9 bases from V and 2 bases from J, leaving 16 bases between. The CDR3 is 14 amino acids.

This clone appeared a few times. The CDR3 region is CASSPRDRGRPPYEQYF. The CDR3 DNA reads as TGCGCCAGCAGCCCGCGGGACAGGGGGCGCCCGCCCTACGAGCAGTACTTC. The chain recombines TRBV5-1 with TRBJ2-7; 12 nucleotides agree with TRBD1. The germline V gene encodes CDR1 SGHRS and CDR2 YFSETQ. The V gene end was trimmed by 4 bases and the J gene end by 2 bases; junction bases not matched to a gene: 10. The CDR3 sequence is 17 residues long.

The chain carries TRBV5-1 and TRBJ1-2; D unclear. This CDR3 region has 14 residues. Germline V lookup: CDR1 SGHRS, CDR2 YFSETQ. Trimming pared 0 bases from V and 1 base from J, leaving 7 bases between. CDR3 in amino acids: CASSLDGYNYGYTF. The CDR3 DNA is TGCGCCAGCAGCTTGGACGGTTATAACTATGGCTACACCTTC.

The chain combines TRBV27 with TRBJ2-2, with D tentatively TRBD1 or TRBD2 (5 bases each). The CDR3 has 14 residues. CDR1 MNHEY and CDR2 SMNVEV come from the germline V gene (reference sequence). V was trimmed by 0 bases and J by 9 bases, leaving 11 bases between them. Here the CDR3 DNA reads TGTGCCAGCAGTTTATCAATCGAGGGGCGGGAGCTGTTTTTT. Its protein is CASSLSIEGRELFF.

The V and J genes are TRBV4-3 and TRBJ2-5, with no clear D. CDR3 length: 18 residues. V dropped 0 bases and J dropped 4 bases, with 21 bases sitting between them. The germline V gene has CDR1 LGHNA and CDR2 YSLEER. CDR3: CASSQDNIGTARPETQYF. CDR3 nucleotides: TGCGCCAGCAGCCAAGATAATATTGGCACGGCTAGACCAGAGACCCAGTACTTC.

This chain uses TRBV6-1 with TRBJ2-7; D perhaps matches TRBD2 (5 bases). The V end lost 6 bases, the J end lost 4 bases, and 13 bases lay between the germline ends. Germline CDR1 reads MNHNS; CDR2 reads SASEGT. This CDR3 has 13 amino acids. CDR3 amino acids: CASSRIGMYEQYF. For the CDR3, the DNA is TGTGCCAGCAGCCGGATCGGGATGTACGAGCAGTACTTC.

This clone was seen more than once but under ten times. Here the CDR3 reads CASRFGTGGFMNTEAFF. The CDR3, as DNA: TGTGCCAGCAGGTTCGGGACAGGGGGTTTCATGAACACTGAAGCTTTCTTT. The chain is built from TRBV2 and TRBJ1-1, with TRBD1 matching 11 bases. After removal of 6 bases from V and 0 bases from J, the junction contained 9 bases not matched to a gene. In germline, CDR1 is SNHLY, CDR2 FYNNEI. This CDR3 is built from 17 residues.

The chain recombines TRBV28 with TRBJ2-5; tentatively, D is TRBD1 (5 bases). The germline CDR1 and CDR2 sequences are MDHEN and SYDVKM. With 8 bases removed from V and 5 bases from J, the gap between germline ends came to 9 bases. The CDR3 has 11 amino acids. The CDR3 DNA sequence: TGTGCCAGCCAGGGCAGGGAGACCCAGTACTTC. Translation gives CASQGRETQYF.